The rows below give T cell receptor beta chains drawn from one sample of a study of shared clonotypes between healthy human individuals. The protocol was immunoSEQ multiplex PCR, while the TCRdb copy is restricted to in-frame clones and leaves out a portion. The sample holds roughly 2.6 million clones; more than 90% are singletons and the top ten take about 0.13%. The sample comprised naive CD4+ T cells sorted from blood. The receptor source for this set is a young man in good health. Each CDR3 is given with its conserved first and last residue. Fields, in order: clone size, V gene, J gene, CDR3 length, D gene, CDR3 DNA, CDR3 protein. The D gene is left open where the match is weak. Some rows have no size entry. The others give once, few or many, or a class for an expanded clone.

once	TRBV30	TRBJ2-3	15	TRBD1	TGTGCCTGGAGGTCCGGACAGGGGTATAGAGATACGCAGTATTTT	CAWRSGQGYRDTQYF
-	TRBV10-3	TRBJ1-2	14	TRBD1	TGTGCCATCAGTGACGGCAGGGGGCCAGATGGCTACACCTTC	CAISDGRGPDGYTF
-	TRBV7-2	TRBJ1-3	15	-	TGTGCCAGCAGCTCGGGACGGCCCTCTGGAAACACCATATATTTT	CASSSGRPSGNTIYF
-	TRBV6-5	TRBJ1-2	14	-	TGTGCCAGCAGTTACCGTGGAGCTAACTATGGCTACACCTTC	CASSYRGANYGYTF
-	TRBV9	TRBJ2-5	15	TRBD1	TGTGCCAGCAGCGTAGGAGGGACAGGGGAAGGGACCCAGTACTTC	CASSVGGTGEGTQYF
-	TRBV28	TRBJ1-2	14	-	TGTGCCAGCAGTTTAGAGGTGGAGGAATATGGCTACACCTTC	CASSLEVEEYGYTF
-	TRBV29-1	TRBJ1-2	12	-	TGCAGCGTGTCCTGGGCTAACTATGGCTACACCTTC	CSVSWANYGYTF
-	TRBV10-2	TRBJ2-7	16	-	TGCGCCAGCAGTGGATCTCCGGGACACCTAAACTACGAGCAGTACTTC	CASSGSPGHLNYEQYF
-	TRBV19	TRBJ2-1	15	-	TGTGCCAGTAGGGGGCCGACGGGGGTTCTAAATGAGCAGTTCTTC	CASRGPTGVLNEQFF
-	TRBV10-3	TRBJ1-2	11	-	TGTGCCATCAGTGTGGGTGACGGCTACACCTTC	CAISVGDGYTF
-	TRBV6-5	TRBJ1-2	15	TRBD1	TGTGCCAGCGGACGGGGACAGCTACTTAACTATGGCTACACCTTC	CASGRGQLLNYGYTF